What follows are 19 T cell receptor beta chains derived from one specimen sequenced in a study of control samples from healthy donors and cancer patients. Method: immunoSEQ multiplex PCR; TCRdb's copy keeps in-frame clones and lacks some. Of 50,000 to 55,000 clones listed, about nine tenths were seen once; the top ten hold around 15%. The material sequenced was PBMCs. These receptors all stem from a man aged 55 to 69 with head and neck cancer.

This rearrangement joins TRBV15 to TRBJ2-7; 7 bases map to TRBD1. The V segment lost 4 bases and the J segment 3 bases; nucleotides outside the gene matches: 3. Per the germline V gene, CDR1 is LNHNV and CDR2 is YYDKDF (reference sequence). This CDR3 has 13 amino acids. CDR3 DNA: TGTGCCACCAGCAAAGACAGGGACTACGAGCAGTACTTC. This codes for CATSKDRDYEQYF.

V usage is TRBV30 and J usage is TRBJ1-1; the D is unclear. The germline CDR1 and CDR2 sequences are GTSNPN and SVGIG (reference sequence). Trimming removed 1 base from V and 5 bases from J, with 8 bases in between. The CDR3 is 12 residues long. CDR3 bases: TGTGCCTGGAGTGCAACGGGGACTGAAGCTTTCTTT. As protein: CAWSATGTEAFF. The variable domain in full, completed from reference TRBV30 and TRBJ1-1, reads SQTIHQWPATLVQPVGSPLSLECTVEGTSNPNLYWYRQAAGRGLQLLFYSVGIGQISSEVPQNLSASRPQDRQFILSSKKLLLSDSGFYLCAWSATGTEAFFGQGTRLTVV.

The rearrangement uses TRBV7-9 and TRBJ2-1; TRBD1 aligns across 7 bases. J lost 2 bases, V lost 5 bases, and 6 bases had no gene match. Germline CDR1 SEHNR, CDR2 FQNEAQ (reference sequence). The CDR3 extends over 15 amino acids. The DNA of the CDR3 is TGTGCCAGCAGCCAGGACAGGAGGACCTACAATGAGCAGTTCTTC. Residues: CASSQDRRTYNEQFF.

V usage is TRBV7-9 and J usage is TRBJ2-1; D may be TRBD2 (6 bases). Trimming took off 2 bases at V and 8 bases at J, with 16 bases between the two ends. There are 15 residues in the CDR3. CDR1 SEHNR and CDR2 FQNEAQ come from the germline V gene (reference sequence). This CDR3 reads CASSLSRGTADEQFF. The CDR3 DNA is TGTGCCAGCAGCTTATCTCGGGGGACCGCCGATGAGCAGTTCTTC.

This chain connects TRBV29-1 to TRBJ2-7; D possibly corresponds to TRBD1 (6 bases). This CDR3 is 13 amino acids long. The germline V and J ends were trimmed by 7 bases and 3 bases, with 16 bases remaining between them. Germline CDR1 SQVTM, CDR2 ANQGSEA. In nucleotides, the CDR3 is TGCAGCGCCCTGACAGGTGTTAACTACGAGCAGTACTTC. It is translated as CSALTGVNYEQYF.

This sequence joins TRBV6-5 and TRBJ2-7; 12 nucleotides line up with TRBD2. Trimming took 5 bases from V and 2 from J; bases not matched to a gene: 1. The CDR3 sequence is 14 residues long. Germline loops: CDR1 MNHEY, CDR2 SVGAGI. The CDR3 here is CASSRLAGAYEQYF. CDR3 bases: TGTGCCAGCAGTCGACTAGCGGGAGCCTACGAGCAGTACTTC.

This chain uses TRBV19 with TRBJ1-1; D unclear. The length of the CDR3 is 16 residues. CDR1 is LNHDA, CDR2 SQIVND, per germline (reference sequence). V shed 3 bases and J shed 0 bases, with 14 bases lying between them. The CDR3: CASSMDPAAMNTEAFF. CDR3 DNA sequence: TGTGCCAGTAGTATGGACCCCGCAGCCATGAACACTGAAGCTTTCTTT.

The V and J genes are TRBV5-1 and TRBJ1-1; D unresolved. This CDR3 is 14 amino acids long. The V end lost 1 base, the J end lost 6 bases, and 13 bases lay between the germline ends. Germline CDR1 SGHRS, CDR2 YFSETQ. Here the CDR3 reads CASSLMGSGAEAFF. The CDR3 DNA follows: TGCGCCAGCAGCTTGATGGGTTCTGGAGCTGAAGCTTTCTTT.

In its sample, this clone was seen a few times. This chain uses TRBV9 with TRBJ2-2; 11 bases fit TRBD2. The germline V gene encodes CDR1 SGDLS and CDR2 YYNGEE. The CDR3 consists of 18 residues. The J segment lost 8 bases and the V segment lost 1 base, leaving 13 bases of the junction unmatched. DNA of the CDR3: TGTGCCAGCAGCGTACCCTCTCTAGCGGGGGGTCCTTCTGGGGAGCTGTTTTTT. This sequence encodes CASSVPSLAGGPSGELFF.

This clone was picked up a small number of times. The V gene is TRBV6-5, the J gene TRBJ1-2, with D possibly TRBD1 on 6 matching bases. The CDR3 extends over 14 amino acids. Germline CDR1 reads MNHEY; CDR2 reads SVGAGI. V lost 2 bases and J lost 2, with 9 bases in between. CDR3 bases: TGTGCCAGCAGTTACCAGGGACACAACTATGGCTACACCTTC. Its protein is CASSYQGHNYGYTF.

The chain carries TRBV20-1 and TRBJ2-5; a weak D match, TRBD2 (6 bases). The V end lost 6 bases, the J end lost 1 base, and 27 bases lay between the germline ends. The germline gives CDR1 DFQATT, CDR2 SNEGSKA (reference sequence). This CDR3 spans 18 amino acids. The DNA of the CDR3 is TGCAGTGCGAGTGACTGGGACTCCACGGGACGAGCCCAAGAGACCCAGTACTTC. It translates to CSASDWDSTGRAQETQYF.

V gene TRBV2 combines with J gene TRBJ1-2; the D gene is possibly TRBD1 (5 bases). Germline V gene data show CDR1 as SNHLY and CDR2 as FYNNEI. The CDR3 sequence is 15 residues long. Trimming stripped 2 bases from V and 3 bases from J, with 13 bases between. The CDR3 sequence is CASSEFSTADYGYTF. As DNA, the CDR3 is TGTGCCAGCAGTGAATTTTCGACAGCTGACTATGGCTACACCTTC. The full variable domain, with the rest looked up from reference TRBV2 and TRBJ1-2, is EPEVTQTPSHQVTQMGQEVILRCVPISNHLYFYWYRQILGQKVEFLVSFYNNEISEKSEIFDDQFSVERPDGSNFTLKIRSTKLEDSAMYFCASSEFSTADYGYTFGSGTRLTVV.

The chain has TRBV19 and TRBJ1-5; a weak D match, TRBD1 (5 bases). Germline-derived CDR1 and CDR2 are LNHDA and SQIVND (reference sequence). The CDR3 length is 17 residues. V lost 4 bases and J 0 bases, leaving 16 bases between the germline ends. CDR3 protein: CASSTRQFSHSNQPQHF. The CDR3 bases are TGTGCCAGTAGTACACGACAGTTTAGTCATAGCAATCAGCCCCAGCATTTT.

This clone was picked up a small number of times. In nucleotides, the CDR3 is TGTGCCAGCAGTTATTGGGACACCGGGGAGCTGTTTTTT. It is translated as CASSYWDTGELFF. The rearrangement uses TRBV27 and TRBJ2-2; D is undetermined. The CDR3 consists of 13 residues. Trimming removed 4 bases from V and 3 bases from J, with 6 bases in between. CDR1 and CDR2 (germline): MNHEY, SMNVEV (reference sequence).

The chain has TRBV5-6 and TRBJ2-1; possibly TRBD2 for D (6 bases). The germline V and J ends were trimmed by 8 bases and 0 bases, with 9 bases remaining between them. CDR1 SGHDT and CDR2 YYEEEE come from the germline V gene. This CDR3 region has 13 residues. The CDR3 reads CASLSGSYNEQFF. The DNA of the CDR3 is TGTGCCAGTCTTAGCGGCTCCTACAATGAGCAGTTCTTC.

The chain links TRBV18 to TRBJ1-1; 12 bases match TRBD1. Germline trimming cut 5 bases from V and 6 bases from J; bases unmatched to any gene: 7. The CDR3 sequence is 15 residues long. Germline V gives CDR1 KGHSH, CDR2 LQKENI. CDR3 in amino acids: CASSELGTGGSEAFF. The CDR3 DNA reads TGTGCCAGCTCAGAACTTGGGACAGGGGGCTCTGAAGCTTTCTTT.

The chain is built from TRBV30 and TRBJ2-3, with D possibly TRBD2 on 6 matching bases. Germline CDR1 is GTSNPN and CDR2 is SVGIG (reference sequence). V lost 5 bases and J 0 bases, leaving 6 bases between the germline ends. The CDR3 is 12 amino acids. As DNA, the CDR3 is TGTGCCTGGGGGGGGAGCACAGATACGCAGTATTTT. Translation: CAWGGSTDTQYF.

The chain uses TRBV19 and TRBJ2-7, with TRBD2 identical over 9 bases. Germline V gene sequence: CDR1 LNHDA, CDR2 SQIVND (reference sequence). CDR3 length: 12 residues. V shed 4 bases and J 7 bases; nucleotides not matched to a gene: 2. CDR3 sequence reads: CASSTGLAEQYF. For the CDR3, the DNA is TGTGCCAGTAGTACCGGACTAGCGGAGCAGTACTTC.

The CDR3 loop is CASSLAGRAKGYTF. CDR3 DNA sequence: TGTGCCAGCAGCTTGGCCGGAAGGGCTAAGGGCTACACCTTC. The chain carries TRBV5-8 and TRBJ1-2, with D uncertain. Trimming pared 0 bases from V and 8 bases from J, leaving 14 bases between. The CDR3 totals 14 residues. Germline CDR1 is SGHTS and CDR2 is YDEGEE.